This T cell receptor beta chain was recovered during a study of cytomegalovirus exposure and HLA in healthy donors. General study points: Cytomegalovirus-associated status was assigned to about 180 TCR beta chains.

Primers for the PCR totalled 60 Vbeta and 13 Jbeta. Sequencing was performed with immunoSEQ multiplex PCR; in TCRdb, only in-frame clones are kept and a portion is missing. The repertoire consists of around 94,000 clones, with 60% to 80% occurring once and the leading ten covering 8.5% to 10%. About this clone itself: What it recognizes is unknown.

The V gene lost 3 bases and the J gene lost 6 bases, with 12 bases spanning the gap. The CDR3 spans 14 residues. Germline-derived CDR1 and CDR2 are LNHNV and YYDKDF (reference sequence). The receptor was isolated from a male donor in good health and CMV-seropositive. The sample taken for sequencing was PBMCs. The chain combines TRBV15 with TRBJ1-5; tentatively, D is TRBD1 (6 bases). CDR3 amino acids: CATSRDSFLQPQHF. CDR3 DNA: TGTGCCACCAGCAGGGACAGCTTTCTTCAGCCCCAGCATTTT.